Presented here are 5 T cell receptor beta chains from one specimen sequenced in a study of tissue T cells after allogeneic stem cell transplantation. Clones were read by immunoSEQ multiplex PCR, and TCRdb kept only the in-frame ones, dropping some. The sample lists fewer than 30,000 clones, about 85% seen once, with about 3.5% in the top ten. The sample was blood, taken before transplantation. All receptors come from a woman aged 18-50 years who later had graft-versus-host disease after an allogeneic stem cell transplant.

The chain couples TRBV20-1 to TRBJ2-7; weak D call: TRBD2 (5 bases). The length of the CDR3 is 11 residues. Germline assignment: CDR1 DFQATT and CDR2 SNEGSKA (reference sequence). Deletions cut 6 bases from V and 6 bases from J, with 12 bases between. For the CDR3, the DNA is TGCAGTGCCCTGAGGGTTTCCGAGCAGTACTTC. It encodes CSALRVSEQYF.

CDR3 loop: CASSQHSVGYNEQFF. In nucleotides, the CDR3 is TGTGCCAGCAGTCAACATAGCGTGGGGTACAATGAGCAGTTCTTC. The chain couples TRBV28 to TRBJ2-1; D might be TRBD2 (5 bases). The CDR3 extends over 15 amino acids. Germline V gene data show CDR1 as MDHEN and CDR2 as SYDVKM. V was pared by 5 bases and J by 4 bases, with 15 bases between.

V and J are TRBV6-2 or TRBV6-3 and TRBJ2-7, with 11 bases identical to TRBD2. CDR3 length: 15 amino acids. V shed 8 bases, J shed 4 bases, and the junction held 10 bases outside the gene matches. CDR1 and CDR2 from the germline V gene are MNHEY and SVGEGT. CDR3 loop: CASGSLLAGEYEQYF. CDR3 DNA: TGTGCCAGCGGTTCATTACTAGCGGGAGAGTACGAGCAGTACTTC.

This clone has a single count. The gene calls are TRBV28 and TRBJ2-1, with TRBD2 matching 11 bases. This CDR3 is built from 15 residues. Germline assignment: CDR1 MDHEN and CDR2 SYDVKM. The V and J ends lost 4 bases and 4 bases, in that order; junction bases with no gene match: 3. The CDR3 region has the DNA TGTGCCAGCAGTTCTAGCGGGGGGATATACAATGAGCAGTTCTTC. Its translation: CASSSSGGIYNEQFF.

In its sample, this clone was seen a few times. Here the CDR3 reads CATSRTGGAGSPLHF. CDR3 nucleotides: TGTGCCACCAGCCGGACAGGGGGCGCAGGGTCACCCCTCCACTTT. The chain employs TRBV15 and TRBJ1-6; 11 bases agree with TRBD1. V was pared by 5 bases and J by 10 bases, with 7 bases of the junction left unmatched. CDR1 LNHNV and CDR2 YYDKDF come from the germline V gene (reference sequence). This CDR3 region has 15 residues.